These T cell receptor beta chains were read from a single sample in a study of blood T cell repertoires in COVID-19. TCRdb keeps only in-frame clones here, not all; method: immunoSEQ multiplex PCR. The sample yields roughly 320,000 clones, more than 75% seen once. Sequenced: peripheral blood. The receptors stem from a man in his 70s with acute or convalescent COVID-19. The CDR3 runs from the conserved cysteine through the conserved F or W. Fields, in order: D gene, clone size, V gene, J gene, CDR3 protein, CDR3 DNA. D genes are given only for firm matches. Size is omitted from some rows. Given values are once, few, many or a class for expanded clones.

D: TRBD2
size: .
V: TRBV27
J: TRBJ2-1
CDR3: CASSSGIPTYNEQFF
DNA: TGTGCCAGCAGTAGCGGGATACCAACCTACAATGAGCAGTTCTTC

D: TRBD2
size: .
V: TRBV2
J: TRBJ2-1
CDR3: CASRGLAGAGQQFF
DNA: TGTGCCAGCAGGGGACTAGCGGGAGCCGGACAGCAGTTCTTC

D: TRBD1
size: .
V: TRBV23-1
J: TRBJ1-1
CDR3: CASTPPQGVNTEAFF
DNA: TGCGCCAGCACCCCGCCCCAGGGGGTGAACACTGAAGCTTTCTTT

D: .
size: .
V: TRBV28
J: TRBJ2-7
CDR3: CASAVTGYEQYF
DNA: TGTGCCAGCGCCGTTACGGGTTACGAGCAGTACTTC

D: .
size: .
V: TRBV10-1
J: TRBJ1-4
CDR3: CASSESKDTVATNEKLFF
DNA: TGCGCCAGCAGTGAGTCGAAGGACACAGTTGCAACTAATGAAAAACTGTTTTTT

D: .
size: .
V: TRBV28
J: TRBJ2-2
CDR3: CASPLPGELFF
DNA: TGTGCCAGCCCCCTCCCCGGGGAGCTGTTTTTT

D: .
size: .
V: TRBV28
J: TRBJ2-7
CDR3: CASSLNYEQYF
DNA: TGTGCCAGCAGCCTAAACTACGAGCAGTACTTC

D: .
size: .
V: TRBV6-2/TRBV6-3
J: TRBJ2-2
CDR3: CASSPQIVANPGELFF
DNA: TGTGCCAGCAGTCCACAAATCGTAGCTAACCCCGGGGAGCTGTTTTTT

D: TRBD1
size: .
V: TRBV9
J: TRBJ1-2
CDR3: CASSATGGAKGYTF
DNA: TGTGCCAGCAGCGCGACAGGGGGCGCGAAGGGCTACACCTTC

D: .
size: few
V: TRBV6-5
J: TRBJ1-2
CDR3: CASSYSGARGYTF
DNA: TGTGCCAGCAGTTACTCAGGGGCGCGCGGCTACACCTTC

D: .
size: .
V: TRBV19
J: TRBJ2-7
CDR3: CASSSTDRGNSYEQYF
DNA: TGTGCCAGTAGTTCAACCGACCGAGGTAACTCCTACGAGCAGTACTTC

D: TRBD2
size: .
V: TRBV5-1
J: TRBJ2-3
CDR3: CASSLGTSGNEDTQYF
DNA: TGCGCCAGCAGCTTGGGCACTAGCGGAAACGAAGATACGCAGTATTTT

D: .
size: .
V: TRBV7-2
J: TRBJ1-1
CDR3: CASSLFLAGANTEAFF
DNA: TGTGCCAGCAGCTTATTTCTCGCAGGTGCGAACACTGAAGCTTTCTTT

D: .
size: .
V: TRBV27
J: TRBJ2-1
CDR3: CASSRQASAYYNEQFF
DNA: TGTGCCAGCAGTCGCCAGGCTAGCGCATACTACAATGAGCAGTTCTTC

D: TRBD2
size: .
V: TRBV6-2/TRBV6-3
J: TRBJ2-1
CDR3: CASSPRLANYNEQFF
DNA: TGTGCCAGCAGCCCCAGACTAGCGAACTACAATGAGCAGTTCTTC

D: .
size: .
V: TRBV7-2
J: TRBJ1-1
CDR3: CASSLTHQGSGTEAFF
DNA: TGTGCCAGCAGCTTAACCCATCAGGGATCGGGCACTGAAGCTTTCTTT

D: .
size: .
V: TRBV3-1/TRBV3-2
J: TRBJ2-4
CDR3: CASSQDRGAKNIQYF
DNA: TGTGCCAGCAGCCAGGACCGGGGAGCCAAAAACATTCAGTACTTC

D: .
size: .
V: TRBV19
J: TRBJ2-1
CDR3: CASSAFLSGEQFF
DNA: TGTGCCAGTAGTGCCTTTTTATCCGGTGAGCAGTTCTTC

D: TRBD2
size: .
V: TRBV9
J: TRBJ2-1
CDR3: CASSPRAGGAPYNEQFF
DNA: TGTGCCAGCAGCCCCAGAGCCGGGGGGGCCCCCTACAATGAGCAGTTCTTC

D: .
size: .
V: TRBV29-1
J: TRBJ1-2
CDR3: CSVGGSGRYGYTF
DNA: TGCAGCGTTGGGGGCTCCGGCAGGTATGGCTACACCTTC

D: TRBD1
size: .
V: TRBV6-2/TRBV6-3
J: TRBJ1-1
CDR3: CASSDLQGGITEAFF
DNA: TGTGCCAGCAGTGATCTACAGGGGGGAATCACTGAAGCTTTCTTT

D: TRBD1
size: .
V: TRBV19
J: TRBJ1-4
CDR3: CASSDRGKNEKLFF
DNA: TGTGCCAGTAGTGACAGGGGGAAGAATGAAAAACTGTTTTTT

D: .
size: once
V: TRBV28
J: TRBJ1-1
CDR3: CASSSGGGENTEAFF
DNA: TGTGCCAGCAGTTCGGGGGGTGGGGAGAACACTGAAGCTTTCTTT

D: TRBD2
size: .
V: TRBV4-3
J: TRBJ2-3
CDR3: CASSQFTSGMGDTQYF
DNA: TGCGCCAGCAGCCAATTTACTAGCGGGATGGGAGATACGCAGTATTTT

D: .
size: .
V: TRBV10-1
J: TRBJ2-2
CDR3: CASSGGAGELFF
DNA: TGCGCCAGCAGCGGCGGGGCCGGGGAGCTGTTTTTT

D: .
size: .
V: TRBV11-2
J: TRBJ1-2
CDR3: CASSPGHSYTF
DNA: TGTGCCAGCAGCCCGGGACACAGCTACACCTTC

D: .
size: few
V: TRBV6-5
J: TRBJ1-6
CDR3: CASRDPGTLILHF
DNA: TGTGCCAGCAGAGATCCCGGGACACTTATACTCCACTTT

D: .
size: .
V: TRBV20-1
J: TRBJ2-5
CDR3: CSARGRTQYF
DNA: TGCAGTGCTAGGGGGCGGACCCAGTACTTC

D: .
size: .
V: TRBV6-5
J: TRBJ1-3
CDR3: CASRTGPGNTIYF
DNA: TGTGCCAGCAGAACAGGGCCCGGAAACACCATATATTTT

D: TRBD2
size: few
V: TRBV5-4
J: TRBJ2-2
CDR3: CASRRGGENTGELFF
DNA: TGTGCCAGCCGCCGGGGGGGGGAAAACACCGGGGAGCTGTTTTTT

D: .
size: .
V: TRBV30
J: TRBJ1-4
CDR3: CAWSGHMGSEKLFF
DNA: TGTGCCTGGAGTGGACACATGGGGAGTGAAAAACTGTTTTTT

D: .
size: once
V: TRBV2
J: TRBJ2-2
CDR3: CASSEFPYATGNTGELFF
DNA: TGTGCCAGCAGTGAATTCCCGTACGCGACAGGCAACACCGGGGAGCTGTTTTTT

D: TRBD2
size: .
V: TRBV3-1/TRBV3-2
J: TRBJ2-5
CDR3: CASSQDTSGTIRETQYF
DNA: TGTGCCAGCAGCCAAGATACTAGCGGGACTATACGAGAGACCCAGTACTTC

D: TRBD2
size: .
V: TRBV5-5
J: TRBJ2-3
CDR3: CASSLVGLAGHNTDTQYF
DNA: TGTGCCAGCAGCTTGGTAGGGCTAGCGGGGCATAACACAGATACGCAGTATTTT

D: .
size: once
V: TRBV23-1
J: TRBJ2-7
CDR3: CAKFSDCNYEQYF
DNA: TGCGCCAAGTTCAGTGATTGCAACTACGAGCAGTACTTC

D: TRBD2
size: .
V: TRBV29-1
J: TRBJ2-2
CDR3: CSVVWGAVLAGRAGELFF
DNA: TGCAGCGTTGTATGGGGGGCTGTACTAGCGGGAAGGGCCGGGGAGCTGTTTTTT

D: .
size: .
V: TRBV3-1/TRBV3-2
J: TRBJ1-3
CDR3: CASSQSGVSGNTIYF
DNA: TGTGCCAGCAGTCAATCAGGCGTCTCTGGAAACACCATATATTTT

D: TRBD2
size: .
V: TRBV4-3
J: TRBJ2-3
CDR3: CASSRTRHSGGEGDTQYF
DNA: TGCGCCAGCAGCCGGACAAGGCATAGCGGGGGGGAAGGGGATACGCAGTATTTT

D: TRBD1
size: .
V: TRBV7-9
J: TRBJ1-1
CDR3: CASSTGAGFGTEAFF
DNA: TGTGCCAGCAGCACAGGGGCAGGGTTCGGCACTGAAGCTTTCTTT

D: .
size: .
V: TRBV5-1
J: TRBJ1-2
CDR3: CASSSLQGSYGYTF
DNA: TGCGCCAGCAGTTCCTTACAGGGAAGCTATGGCTACACCTTC

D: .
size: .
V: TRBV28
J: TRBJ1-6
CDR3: CASSSGDYNSPLHF
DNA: TGTGCCAGCAGCTCGGGGGACTATAATTCACCCCTCCACTTT